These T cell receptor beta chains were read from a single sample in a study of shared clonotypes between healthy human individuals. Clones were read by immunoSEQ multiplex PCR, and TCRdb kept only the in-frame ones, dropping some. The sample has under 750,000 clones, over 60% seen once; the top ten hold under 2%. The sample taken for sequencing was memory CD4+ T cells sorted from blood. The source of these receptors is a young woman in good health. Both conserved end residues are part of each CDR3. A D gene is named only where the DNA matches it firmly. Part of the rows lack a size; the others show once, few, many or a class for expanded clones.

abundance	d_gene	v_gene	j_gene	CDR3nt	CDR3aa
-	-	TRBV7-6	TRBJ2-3	TGTGCCAGCAGTCAGATGGGAGTTAGCACAGATACGCAGTATTTT	CASSQMGVSTDTQYF
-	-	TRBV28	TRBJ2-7	TGTGCCAGCAGTTTTGGCCGTACCTACGAGCAGTACTTC	CASSFGRTYEQYF
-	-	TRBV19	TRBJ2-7	TGTGCCAGTAGTACTGACAGTTTCGCCCGCGAGCAGTACTTC	CASSTDSFAREQYF
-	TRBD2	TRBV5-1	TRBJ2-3	TGCGCCAGCAGCGCGGCCTGGACTAGCGGAAACCAGTTTAGCACAGATACGCAGTATTTT	CASSAAWTSGNQFSTDTQYF
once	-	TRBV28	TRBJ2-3	TGTGCCAGCAGTGTCAGAGGGCTAGCCAGCACAGATACGCAGTATTTT	CASSVRGLASTDTQYF
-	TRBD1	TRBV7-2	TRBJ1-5	TGTGCCAGCAACGGACAGGGGTCCGTAAATCAGCCCCAGCATTTT	CASNGQGSVNQPQHF
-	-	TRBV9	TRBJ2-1	TGTGCCAGCAGCGTAGCGGGACAACGTTTCGGTGAGCAGTTCTTC	CASSVAGQRFGEQFF
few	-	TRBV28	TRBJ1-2	TGTGCCAGCACCAGGACTACGAACTATGGCTACACCTTC	CASTRTTNYGYTF
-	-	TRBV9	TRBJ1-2	TGTGCCAGCAGCGTAAGTCGGGGCCTGGGCTATGGCTACACCTTC	CASSVSRGLGYGYTF
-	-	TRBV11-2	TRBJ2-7	TGTGCCAGCAGCTTAGCTGTCTACCCATACGAGCAGTACTTC	CASSLAVYPYEQYF
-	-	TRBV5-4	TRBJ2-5	TGTGCCAGCAGCTGGGGCAGGGGAGAGACCCAGTACTTC	CASSWGRGETQYF
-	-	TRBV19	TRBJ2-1	TGTGCCAGTAGTATAGGGGCGGTAGGAAGGGGTGAGCAGTTCTTC	CASSIGAVGRGEQFF
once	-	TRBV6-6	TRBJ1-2	TGTGCCAGCACGGTAGGAGCCCTATATGGCTACACCTTC	CASTVGALYGYTF
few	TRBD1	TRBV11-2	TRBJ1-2	TGTGCCAGCAGCGAGGCAGGGGGCCGGAACTATGGCTACACCTTC	CASSEAGGRNYGYTF
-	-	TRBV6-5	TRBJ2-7	TGTGCCAGCAGTCGTCCGGGATCTGTTTATGAGCAGTACTTC	CASSRPGSVYEQYF
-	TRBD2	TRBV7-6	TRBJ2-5	TGTGCCAGCAGCAAAAGCCCGGGGGGTGTGGAGACCCAGTACTTC	CASSKSPGGVETQYF
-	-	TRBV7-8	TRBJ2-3	TGTGCCAGCAGCTTAGTCCGTAGCACAGATACGCAGTATTTT	CASSLVRSTDTQYF
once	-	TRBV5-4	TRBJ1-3	TGTGCCAGCAGCTCGGACGAGATTGGAAACACCATATATTTT	CASSSDEIGNTIYF
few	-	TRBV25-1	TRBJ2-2	TGTGCCAGCGGCCCCGCAGAGGAGCTGTTTTTT	CASGPAEELFF
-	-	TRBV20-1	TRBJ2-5	TGCAGTGCCACAAGGGGCCACACCCAGTACTTC	CSATRGHTQYF
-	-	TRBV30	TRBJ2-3	TGTGCCTGGAAATTCAGGAGGAACACAGATACGCAGTATTTT	CAWKFRRNTDTQYF
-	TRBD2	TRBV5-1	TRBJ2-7	TGCGCCCGAATAGCGGGAAACTACGAGCAGTACTTC	CARIAGNYEQYF
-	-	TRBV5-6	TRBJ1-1	TGTGCCAGCAGCTTACGCCGAGGGACTGAAGCTTTCTTT	CASSLRRGTEAFF
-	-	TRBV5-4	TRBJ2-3	TGTGCCAGCAGCTTGGGGCGAAGTACAGATACGCAGTATTTT	CASSLGRSTDTQYF
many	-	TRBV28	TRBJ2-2	TGTGCCAGCAGTCCAGGACCGGACCTCTCTCTGGGGGAGCTGTTTTTT	CASSPGPDLSLGELFF
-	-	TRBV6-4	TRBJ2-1	TGTGCCAGCAGTGACCCGGGAGTCGGGAATGAGCAGTTCTTC	CASSDPGVGNEQFF
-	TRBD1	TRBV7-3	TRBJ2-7	TGTGCCAGCAGCCGGACAGGTCTCCACGAGCAGTACTTC	CASSRTGLHEQYF
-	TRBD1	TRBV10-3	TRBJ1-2	TGTGCCATCAGTGGGGTGGACAGGGGGCTACACTATGGCTACACCTTC	CAISGVDRGLHYGYTF
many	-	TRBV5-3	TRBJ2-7	TGTGCCGGGGTGACAGTAAATCCCTACGAGCAGTACTTC	CAGVTVNPYEQYF